This T cell receptor (beta chain) came from a study of blood T cells in healthy people across ages. Findings and limits, study-wide: The CMV status of each donor remained undetermined, and this could have confounded shifts in expanded clonotypes.

This clonotype appeared once. What it binds is not known. Being one base from a much bigger clone, this may be a read error. Then a second PCR, running roughly 7 to 11 cycles, was carried out with a sample-barcoded 5' primer and a J-beta primer mix. TCRdb reprocessed the 5' RACE reads via MiXCR and lists one record per CDR3 protein. The table shows some 1.7 million distinct CDR3 sequences, with 28% occurring only once. The TCR comes from a woman in her thirties in good health. Sequencing was performed on blood.

The CDR3, as DNA: TGTGCCAGCAGCTTGTCGGGAGTTCCCTACGATGAGCAGTTCTTC. This gives the protein CASSLSGVPYDEQFF. The chain couples TRBV5-6 to TRBJ2-1, with D perhaps matching TRBD2 (6 bases). CDR3 length equals 15 residues. Germline V gene lookup returns CDR1 SGHDT and CDR2 YYEEEE.